A selection of T cell receptor beta chains follows, all from one sample in a study of early T cells in non-severe SARS-CoV-2 infection. TCRdb re-analysed the 5' RACE reads in MiXCR, keeping a single row per CDR3 protein. The repertoire holds about 69,000 distinct CDR3 sequences, with approximately 12% as singletons. The source material was whole blood. The receptors shown here come from an adult who was a healthcare worker with PCR-confirmed SARS-CoV-2 infection or an uninfected control (not recorded which). The CDR3 runs from the conserved cysteine through the conserved F or W. A D gene is named only where the DNA matches it firmly. The size entry is marked missing in some rows and otherwise reads once, few, many or a size class.

V gene	J gene	clone size	D gene	CDR3 protein	CDR3 DNA
TRBV20-1	TRBJ2-1	many	.	CSAISGSNNEQFF	TGCAGTGCCATTAGCGGAAGCAACAATGAGCAGTTCTTC
TRBV29-1	TRBJ2-3	many	TRBD2	CSVLPPGLARYTDTQYF	TGCAGCGTCCTCCCTCCGGGACTAGCGAGATACACAGATACGCAGTATTTT
TRBV6-2/TRBV6-3	TRBJ1-2	.	.	CASSLRYPGYTF	TGTGCCAGCAGTCTACGATATCCGGGCTACACCTTC
TRBV3-1	TRBJ2-2	few	TRBD2	CASSQDPSGGELFF	TGTGCCAGCAGCCAAGACCCTAGCGGCGGGGAGCTGTTTTTT
TRBV19	TRBJ1-5	many	.	CASSLTGRNQPQHF	TGTGCCAGTAGTCTGACTGGCAGGAATCAGCCCCAGCATTTT
TRBV3-1	TRBJ2-7	.	.	CASSRPTWDGSYEQYF	TGTGCCAGCAGCCGCCCGACCTGGGACGGATCCTACGAGCAGTACTTC
TRBV20-1	TRBJ1-1	.	.	CSAVKSTEAFF	TGCAGTGCGGTGAAAAGCACTGAAGCTTTCTTT
TRBV6-2/TRBV6-3	TRBJ2-1	many	.	CASSFLDFEQFF	TGTGCCAGCAGTTTTCTCGATTTCGAGCAGTTCTTC
TRBV9	TRBJ2-5	.	.	CASSARTPALRGQYF	TGTGCCAGCAGCGCCCGAACCCCGGCCCTCCGGGGACAGTACTTC
TRBV29-1	TRBJ1-2	many	.	CSVEVGLGYGYTF	TGCAGCGTTGAGGTCGGGCTCGGCTATGGCTACACCTTC
TRBV6-6	TRBJ2-7	many	.	CASRSARDVYEQYF	TGTGCCAGCCGAAGCGCCAGGGATGTTTACGAGCAGTACTTC
TRBV10-3	TRBJ2-2	.	.	CAITPIGVGTGELFF	TGTGCCATCACCCCCATAGGGGTAGGGACCGGGGAGCTGTTTTTT
TRBV12-2	TRBJ2-5	many	.	CASRLRSKTPVQGPEETQYF	TGTGCAAGTCGCCTCCGGTCAAAGACCCCGGTACAGGGGCCGGAAGAGACCCAGTACTTC
TRBV5-4	TRBJ1-5	.	.	CASSLDPDSNQPQHF	TGTGCCAGCAGCTTGGACCCAGACAGCAATCAGCCCCAGCATTTT
TRBV6-5	TRBJ2-7	many	TRBD1	CASSYRTGGGSQYF	TGTGCCAGCAGTTACCGGACAGGGGGCGGCTCGCAGTACTTC
TRBV28	TRBJ1-4	few	.	CASSFQGFNEKLFF	TGTGCCAGCAGTTTTCAGGGGTTTAATGAAAAACTGTTTTTT
TRBV18	TRBJ1-6	.	.	CASSPGGSDSPLHF	TGTGCCAGCTCACCAGGAGGTTCGGATTCACCCCTCCACTTT
TRBV19	TRBJ2-1	many	TRBD2	CASSALAGGYISYNEQFF	TGTGCCAGTAGTGCACTAGCGGGGGGCTATATTTCCTACAATGAGCAGTTCTTC
TRBV24-1	TRBJ2-3	few	.	CATSDVFGGDTQYF	TGTGCCACCAGTGATGTATTCGGAGGAGATACGCAGTATTTT
TRBV10-2	TRBJ2-1	.	TRBD2	CASSEFGLAGGRSYNEQFF	TGCGCCAGCAGTGAGTTCGGACTAGCGGGGGGCCGCTCCTACAATGAGCAGTTCTTC
TRBV20-1	TRBJ1-1	few	TRBD1	CSATRQGANTEAFF	TGCAGTGCAACCCGACAGGGGGCGAACACTGAAGCTTTCTTT
TRBV11-2	TRBJ1-2	many	.	CASSSRRRGEDYGYTF	TGTGCCAGCAGCTCCCGGAGACGGGGCGAAGACTATGGCTACACCTTC
TRBV18	TRBJ2-5	many	TRBD2	CASSPPGLRLETQYF	TGTGCCAGCTCACCTCCGGGACTAAGGCTGGAGACCCAGTACTTC
TRBV4-1	TRBJ2-3	few	.	CASSLGDPADTQYF	TGCGCCAGCAGCCTTGGGGATCCGGCAGATACGCAGTATTTT
TRBV6-5	TRBJ2-5	many	.	CASSYSWRQETQYF	TGTGCCAGCAGTTACTCATGGCGGCAAGAGACCCAGTACTTC
TRBV20-1	TRBJ2-1	few	TRBD1	CSASRQGYYNEQFF	TGCAGTGCTAGCCGACAGGGATATTACAATGAGCAGTTCTTC
TRBV7-8	TRBJ1-1	few	.	CASSLMGNTEAFF	TGTGCCAGCAGCTTAATGGGAAATACTGAAGCTTTCTTT
TRBV5-1	TRBJ1-6	many	.	CASSLGVSGLSPLHF	TGCGCCAGCAGCTTGGGGGTGTCAGGGCTTTCACCCCTCCACTTT
TRBV5-6	TRBJ2-7	.	.	CASSSVPEFVYQYF	TGTGCCAGCAGCTCGGTTCCCGAGTTTGTCTATCAGTACTTC
TRBV11-2	TRBJ2-3	few	.	CASSLFVDRPTDTQYF	TGTGCCAGCAGCTTATTTGTTGACAGGCCCACAGATACGCAGTATTTT
TRBV29-1	TRBJ2-2	many	TRBD2	CSVRTSGLNTGELFF	TGCAGCGTCCGGACTAGCGGGTTGAACACCGGGGAGCTGTTTTTT
TRBV3-1	TRBJ2-7	.	TRBD2	CASSPGTIEQYF	TGTGCCAGCAGCCCTGGGACTATCGAGCAGTACTTC
TRBV21-1	TRBJ2-7	.	.	CASRGQYF	TGTGCCAGCAGGGGGCAGTACTTC
TRBV6-5	TRBJ2-1	.	.	CASSYRQRASYNEQFF	TGTGCCAGCAGTTACCGCCAGCGGGCCTCCTACAATGAGCAGTTCTTC
TRBV11-3	TRBJ1-1	many	.	CASSAEVAEAFF	TGTGCCAGCAGCGCGGAGGTGGCAGAAGCTTTCTTT
TRBV5-6	TRBJ2-1	many	.	CASRQTSSSYNEQFF	TGTGCCAGCAGGCAAACTAGCAGTTCCTACAATGAGCAGTTCTTC
TRBV7-2	TRBJ1-6	many	TRBD1	CASSPQGESPLHF	TGTGCCAGCAGTCCCCAGGGGGAATCACCCCTCCACTTT
TRBV20-1	TRBJ2-3	.	.	CSAGGRRGSGDTQYF	TGCAGTGCTGGGGGAAGGCGCGGGTCCGGGGATACGCAGTATTTT
TRBV7-9	TRBJ1-5	many	.	CASSPGRQGMYF	TGTGCCAGCAGCCCCGGGAGGCAGGGGATGTATTTT
TRBV24-1	TRBJ1-5	medium-sized	.	CATSDPYQPQHF	TGTGCCACCAGTGATCCCTATCAGCCCCAGCATTTT
TRBV30	TRBJ1-2	few	.	CAWRSPGDPYGYTF	TGTGCCTGGAGAAGCCCAGGGGACCCCTATGGCTACACCTTC
TRBV29-1	TRBJ2-2	few	.	CSVASSNTGELFF	TGCAGCGTTGCCAGTTCGAACACCGGGGAGCTGTTTTTT
TRBV10-3	TRBJ2-1	many	TRBD2	CATGAGTSGSNEQFF	TGTGCCACCGGGGCGGGGACTAGCGGGTCGAATGAGCAGTTCTTC
TRBV6-5	TRBJ1-4	.	TRBD1	CASSYSGTGNEKLFF	TGTGCCAGCAGTTACTCGGGGACAGGGAACGAAAAACTGTTTTTT
TRBV4-2	TRBJ1-2	.	.	CASSQDGRTIANYGYTF	TGTGCCAGCAGCCAAGATGGCAGGACAATAGCTAACTATGGCTACACCTTC
TRBV4-3	TRBJ2-3	.	.	CASSRTPTDTQYF	TGCGCCAGCAGCCGGACTCCCACAGATACGCAGTATTTT
TRBV20-1	TRBJ2-3	few	.	CSASEPGRFTDTQYF	TGCAGTGCTTCTGAACCGGGACGCTTTACTGATACGCAGTATTTT
TRBV29-1	TRBJ1-1	few	.	CSDTETGAEAFF	TGCAGCGATACGGAAACTGGGGCTGAAGCTTTCTTT